Sequencing of this T cell receptor beta chain was carried out in a study of cytomegalovirus exposure and HLA in healthy donors. The PCR ran on 60 Vbeta and 13 Jbeta primers. Here immunoSEQ multiplex PCR was the method, and the copy in TCRdb shows in-frame clones only, minus some. The sample consists of more than 85,000 clones, around 83% of them appearing once. Although they were nominally healthy when sampled, donors likely had unrecorded immune exposures. The CDR3 has 15 residues. The ends lost 3 bases at V and 4 bases at J; junction bases unmatched: 6. From germline, CDR1 is SGDLS and CDR2 YYNGEE. The chain is built from TRBV9 and TRBJ2-1, with TRBD1 identical over 8 bases. The source of this sequence is an older woman in good health and CMV-seropositive. The specimen was PBMCs. CDR3 sequence reads: CASSGPGTGYNEQFF. The CDR3 nucleotides are TGTGCCAGCAGCGGGCCCGGGACAGGTTACAATGAGCAGTTCTTC.